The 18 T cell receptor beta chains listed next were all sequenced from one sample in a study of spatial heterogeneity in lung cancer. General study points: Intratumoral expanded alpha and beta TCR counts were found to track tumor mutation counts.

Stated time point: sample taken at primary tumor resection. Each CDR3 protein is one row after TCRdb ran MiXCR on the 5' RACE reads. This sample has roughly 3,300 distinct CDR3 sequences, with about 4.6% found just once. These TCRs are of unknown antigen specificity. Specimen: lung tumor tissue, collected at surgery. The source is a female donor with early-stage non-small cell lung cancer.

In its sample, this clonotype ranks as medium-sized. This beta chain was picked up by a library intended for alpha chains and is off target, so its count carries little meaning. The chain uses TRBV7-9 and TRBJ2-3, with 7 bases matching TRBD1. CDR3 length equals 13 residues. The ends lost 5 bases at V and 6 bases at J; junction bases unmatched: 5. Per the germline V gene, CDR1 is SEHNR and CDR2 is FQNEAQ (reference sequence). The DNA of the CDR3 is TGTGCCAGCAGCCCTCCACAGGGGGATACGCAGTATTTT. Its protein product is CASSPPQGDTQYF.

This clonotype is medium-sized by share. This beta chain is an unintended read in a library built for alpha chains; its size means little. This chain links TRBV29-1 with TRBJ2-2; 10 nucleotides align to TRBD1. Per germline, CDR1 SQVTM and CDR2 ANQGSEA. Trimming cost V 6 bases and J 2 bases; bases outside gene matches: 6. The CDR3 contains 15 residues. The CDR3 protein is CSVTGQGGNTGELFF. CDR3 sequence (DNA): TGCAGCGTCACCGGACAGGGGGGTAACACCGGGGAGCTGTTTTTT.

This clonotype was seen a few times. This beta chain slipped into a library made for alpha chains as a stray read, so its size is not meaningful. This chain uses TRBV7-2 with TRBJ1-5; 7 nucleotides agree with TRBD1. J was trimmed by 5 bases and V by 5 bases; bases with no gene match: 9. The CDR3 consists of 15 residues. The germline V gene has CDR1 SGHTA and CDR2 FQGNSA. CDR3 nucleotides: TGTGCCAGCAGCGTCTGGGACAGCGGAGATCAGCCCCAGCATTTT. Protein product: CASSVWDSGDQPQHF.

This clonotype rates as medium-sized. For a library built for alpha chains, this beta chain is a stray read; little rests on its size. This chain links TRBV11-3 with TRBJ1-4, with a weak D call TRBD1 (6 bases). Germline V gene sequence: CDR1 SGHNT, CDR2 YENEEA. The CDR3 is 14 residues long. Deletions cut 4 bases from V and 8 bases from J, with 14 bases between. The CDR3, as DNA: TGTGCCAGCAGCTGGGGGCCAACTCGGGAAAAACTGTTTTTT. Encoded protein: CASSWGPTREKLFF.

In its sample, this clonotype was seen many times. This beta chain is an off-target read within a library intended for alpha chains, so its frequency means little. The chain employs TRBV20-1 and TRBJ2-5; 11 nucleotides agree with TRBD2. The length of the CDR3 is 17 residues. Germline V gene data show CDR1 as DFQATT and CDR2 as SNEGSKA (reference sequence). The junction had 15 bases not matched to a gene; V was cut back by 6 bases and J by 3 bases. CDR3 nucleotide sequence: TGCAGTGCCATAACAGACTCCATACTAGCGGGGGAAGAGACCCAGTACTTC. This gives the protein CSAITDSILAGEETQYF.

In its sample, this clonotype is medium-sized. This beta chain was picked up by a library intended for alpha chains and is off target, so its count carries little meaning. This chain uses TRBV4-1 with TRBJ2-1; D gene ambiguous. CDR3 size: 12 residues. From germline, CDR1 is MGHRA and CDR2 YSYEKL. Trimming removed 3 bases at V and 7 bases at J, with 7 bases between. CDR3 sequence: CASSQGKNEQFF. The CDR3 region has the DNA TGCGCCAGCAGCCAGGGGAAGAATGAGCAGTTCTTC.

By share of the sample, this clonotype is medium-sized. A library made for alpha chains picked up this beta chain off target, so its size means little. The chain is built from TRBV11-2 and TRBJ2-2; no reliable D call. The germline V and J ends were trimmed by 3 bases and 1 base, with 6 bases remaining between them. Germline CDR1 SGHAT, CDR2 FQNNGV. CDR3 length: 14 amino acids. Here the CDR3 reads CASSFELNTGELFF. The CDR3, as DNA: TGTGCCAGCAGCTTTGAGCTGAACACCGGGGAGCTGTTTTTT.

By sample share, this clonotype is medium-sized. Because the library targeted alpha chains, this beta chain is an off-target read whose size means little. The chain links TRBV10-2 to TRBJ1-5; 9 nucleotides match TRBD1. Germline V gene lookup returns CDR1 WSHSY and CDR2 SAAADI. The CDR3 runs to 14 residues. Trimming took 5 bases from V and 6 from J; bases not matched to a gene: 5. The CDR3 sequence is CASSLQGAGQPQHF. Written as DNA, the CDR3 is TGCGCCAGCAGTCTACAGGGGGCAGGTCAGCCCCAGCATTTT.

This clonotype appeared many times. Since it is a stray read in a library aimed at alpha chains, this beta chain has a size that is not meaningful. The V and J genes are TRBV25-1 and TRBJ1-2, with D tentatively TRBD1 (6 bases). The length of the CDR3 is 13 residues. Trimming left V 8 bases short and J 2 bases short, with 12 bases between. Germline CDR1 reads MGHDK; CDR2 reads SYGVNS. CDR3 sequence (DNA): TGTGCCAGCGGCAGGGGCGGCAACTATGGCTACACCTTC. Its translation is CASGRGGNYGYTF.

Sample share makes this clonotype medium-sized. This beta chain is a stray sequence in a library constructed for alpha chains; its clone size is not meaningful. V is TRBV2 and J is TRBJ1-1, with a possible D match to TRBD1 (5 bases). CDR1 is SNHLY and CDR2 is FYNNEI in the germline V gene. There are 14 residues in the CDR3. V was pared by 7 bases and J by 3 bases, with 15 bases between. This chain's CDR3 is CASIRKGRDTEAFF. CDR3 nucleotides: TGTGCCAGCATCCGTAAGGGGAGGGACACTGAAGCTTTCTTT.

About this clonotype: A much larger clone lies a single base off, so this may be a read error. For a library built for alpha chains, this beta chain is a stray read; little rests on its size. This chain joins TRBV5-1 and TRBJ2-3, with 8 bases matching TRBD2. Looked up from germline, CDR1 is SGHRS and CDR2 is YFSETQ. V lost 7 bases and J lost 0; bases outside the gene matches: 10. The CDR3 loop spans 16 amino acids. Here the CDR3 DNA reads TGCGCCAGCGGCCTGAGCGGGAGTAAAAGCACAGATACGCAGTATTTT. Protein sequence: CASGLSGSKSTDTQYF.

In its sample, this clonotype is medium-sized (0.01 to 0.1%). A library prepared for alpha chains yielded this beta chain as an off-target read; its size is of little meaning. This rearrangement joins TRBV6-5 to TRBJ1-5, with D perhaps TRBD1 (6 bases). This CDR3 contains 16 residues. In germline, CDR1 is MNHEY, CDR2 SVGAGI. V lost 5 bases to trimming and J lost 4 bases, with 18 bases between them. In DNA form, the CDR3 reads TGTGCCAGCAGTCCCCCACCTCGCAGGGGTAATCAGCCCCAGCATTTT. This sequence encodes CASSPPPRRGNQPQHF.

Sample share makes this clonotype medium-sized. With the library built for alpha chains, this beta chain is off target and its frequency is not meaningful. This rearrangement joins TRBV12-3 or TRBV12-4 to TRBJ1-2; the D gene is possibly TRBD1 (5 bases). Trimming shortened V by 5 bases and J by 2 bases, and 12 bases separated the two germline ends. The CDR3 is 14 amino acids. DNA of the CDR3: TGTGCCAGCAGTACCTCCGACAGAAACTATGGCTACACCTTC. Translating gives CASSTSDRNYGYTF.

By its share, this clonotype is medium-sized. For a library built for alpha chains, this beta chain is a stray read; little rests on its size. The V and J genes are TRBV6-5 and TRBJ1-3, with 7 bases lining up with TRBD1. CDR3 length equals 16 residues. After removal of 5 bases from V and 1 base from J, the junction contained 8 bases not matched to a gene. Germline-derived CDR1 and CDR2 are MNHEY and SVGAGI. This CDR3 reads CASSQTGDRSGNTIYF. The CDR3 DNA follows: TGTGCCAGCAGTCAAACAGGGGATCGTTCTGGAAACACCATATATTTT.

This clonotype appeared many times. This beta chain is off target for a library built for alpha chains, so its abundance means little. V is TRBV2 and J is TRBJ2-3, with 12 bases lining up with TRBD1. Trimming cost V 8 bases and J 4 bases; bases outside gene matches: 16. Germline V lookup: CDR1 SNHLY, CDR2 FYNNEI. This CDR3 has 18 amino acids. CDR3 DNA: TGTGCCAGCCCCCCGGGACAGGGGGCCAGTAGTTACCCAGATACGCAGTATTTT. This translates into CASPPGQGASSYPDTQYF.

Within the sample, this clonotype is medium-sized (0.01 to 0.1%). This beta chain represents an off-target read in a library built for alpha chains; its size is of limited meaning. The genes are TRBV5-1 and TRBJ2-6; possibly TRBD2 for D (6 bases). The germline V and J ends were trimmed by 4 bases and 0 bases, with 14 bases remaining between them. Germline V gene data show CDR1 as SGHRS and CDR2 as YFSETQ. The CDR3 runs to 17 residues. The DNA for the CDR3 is TGCGCCAGCAGCGTGGGGGTAGCGGTCTCTGGGGCCAACGTCCTGACTTTC. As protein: CASSVGVAVSGANVLTF. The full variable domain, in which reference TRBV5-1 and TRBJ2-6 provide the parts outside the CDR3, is KAGVTQTPRYLIKTRGQQVTLSCSPISGHRSVSWYQQTPGQGLQFLFEYFSETQRNKGNFPGRFSGRQFSNSRSEMNVSTLELGDSALYLCASSVGVAVSGANVLTFGAGSRLTVL.

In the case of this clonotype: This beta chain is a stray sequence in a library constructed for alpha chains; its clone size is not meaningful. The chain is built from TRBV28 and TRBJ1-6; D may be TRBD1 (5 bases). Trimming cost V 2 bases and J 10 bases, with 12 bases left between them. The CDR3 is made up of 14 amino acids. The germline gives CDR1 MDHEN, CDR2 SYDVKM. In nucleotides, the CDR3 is TGTGCCAGCAGTTTACCACAGGAACGGTCACCCCTCCACTTT. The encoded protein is CASSLPQERSPLHF.

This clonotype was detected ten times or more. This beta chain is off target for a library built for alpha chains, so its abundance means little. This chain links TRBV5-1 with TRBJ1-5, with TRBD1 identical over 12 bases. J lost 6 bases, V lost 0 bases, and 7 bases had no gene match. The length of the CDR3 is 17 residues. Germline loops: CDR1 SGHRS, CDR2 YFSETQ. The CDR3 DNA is TGCGCCAGCAGCTTGGGCGGGGGACAGGGGGCGGCTCAGCCCCAGCATTTT. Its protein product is CASSLGGGQGAAQPQHF.